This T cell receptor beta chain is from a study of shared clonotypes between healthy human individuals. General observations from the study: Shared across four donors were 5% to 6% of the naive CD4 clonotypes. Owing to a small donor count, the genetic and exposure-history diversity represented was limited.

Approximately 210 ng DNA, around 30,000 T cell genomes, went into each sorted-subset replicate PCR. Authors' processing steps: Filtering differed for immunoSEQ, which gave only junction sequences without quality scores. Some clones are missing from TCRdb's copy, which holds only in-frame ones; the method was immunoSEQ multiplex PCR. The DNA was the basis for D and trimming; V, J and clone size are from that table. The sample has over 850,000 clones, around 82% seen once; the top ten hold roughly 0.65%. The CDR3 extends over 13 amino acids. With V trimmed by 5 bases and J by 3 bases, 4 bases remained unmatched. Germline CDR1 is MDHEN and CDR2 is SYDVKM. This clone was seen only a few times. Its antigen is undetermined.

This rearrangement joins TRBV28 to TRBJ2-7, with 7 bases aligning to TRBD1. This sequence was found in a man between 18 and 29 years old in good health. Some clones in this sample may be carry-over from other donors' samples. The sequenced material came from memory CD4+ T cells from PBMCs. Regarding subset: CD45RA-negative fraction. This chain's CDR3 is CASSLTGFYEQYF. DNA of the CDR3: TGTGCCAGCAGTCTGACAGGGTTCTACGAGCAGTACTTC.